These 10 T cell receptor beta chains share one sample of origin, sequenced in a study of technical replicates of blood from a handful of donors. Method: immunoSEQ multiplex PCR; TCRdb's copy keeps in-frame clones and lacks some. The data hold tens of thousands of clones, with about 82% observed a single time. The sample consisted of PBMCs. Receptors originate from a human donor in good health. Some clones in this sample may be carry-over from other donors' samples.

The chain joins TRBV5-6 to TRBJ1-1; D may be TRBD1 (6 bases). This CDR3 is built from 14 residues. Trimming cost V 3 bases and J 2 bases, with 11 bases left between them. CDR1 is SGHDT and CDR2 is YYEEEE in the germline V gene. CDR3 residues: CASSYQQGNTEAFF. CDR3 coding DNA: TGTGCCAGCAGCTACCAACAGGGAAACACTGAAGCTTTCTTT.

J is TRBJ2-1 and V is TRBV4-3; 7 nucleotides line up with TRBD2. Germline trimming cut 0 bases from V and 6 bases from J; bases unmatched to any gene: 11. In germline, CDR1 is LGHNA, CDR2 YSLEER. The CDR3 runs 17 residues. In DNA, the CDR3 is TGCGCCAGCAGCCAAGAGGGTCGCGGCGGGAGTGTCAATGAGCAGTTCTTC. It encodes CASSQEGRGGSVNEQFF.

The chain recombines TRBV7-2 with TRBJ2-7; 9 bases align to TRBD1. CDR3 length: 13 residues. The V gene's germline CDR1 is SGHTA and CDR2 FQGNSA. V lost 5 bases to trimming and J lost 4 bases; unmatched junction nucleotides: 3. This chain's CDR3 is CASSPGQGYEQYF. The DNA of the CDR3 is TGTGCCAGCAGCCCGGGACAGGGTTACGAGCAGTACTTC.

The chain has TRBV7-9 and TRBJ2-7, with D maybe TRBD1 (6 bases). Trimming shortened V by 5 bases and J by 5 bases, and 19 bases separated the two germline ends. Germline lookup yields CDR1 SEHNR and CDR2 FQNEAQ (reference sequence). The CDR3 totals 15 residues. The CDR3 DNA sequence: TGTGCCAGCAGCACAGGGCTCCAGGGTTCGAACGAGCAGTACTTC. It encodes CASSTGLQGSNEQYF.

About this clone: An end of the junction does not agree with germline; a read error may underlie this. V usage is TRBV5-6 and J usage is TRBJ2-7; TRBD1 aligns across 8 bases. Germline V gene lookup returns CDR1 SGHDT and CDR2 YYEEEE. The CDR3 has 15 residues. CDR3 in amino acids: CASSLVDRDPYEQYF. CDR3 DNA sequence: TGTGCCAGCAGTTTGGTGGACAGGGACCCCTACGAGCAGTACTTC.

The V and J genes are TRBV7-3 and TRBJ2-1; perhaps TRBD2 as D (6 bases). CDR3 length: 13 amino acids. V shed 3 bases and J shed 6 bases, with 9 bases lying between them. The germline gives CDR1 SGHTA, CDR2 FQGTGA. CDR3 residues: CASSLAGTNEQFF. Here the CDR3 DNA reads TGTGCCAGCAGCTTGGCGGGGACCAATGAGCAGTTCTTC.

This sequence joins TRBV2 and TRBJ2-7, with 8 positions matching TRBD2. V lost 5 bases to trimming and J lost 6 bases; unmatched junction nucleotides: 12. Germline V gene sequence: CDR1 SNHLY, CDR2 FYNNEI. This CDR3 is built from 15 residues. CDR3 amino acids: CASSNSGIAHGEQYF. As DNA, the CDR3 is TGTGCCAGCAGTAATAGCGGGATAGCCCACGGCGAGCAGTACTTC.

V gene TRBV5-6 combines with J gene TRBJ2-7; maybe TRBD2 (5 bases). Germline V gives CDR1 SGHDT, CDR2 YYEEEE. V was clipped by 0 bases and J by 2 bases, with 15 bases between them. The CDR3 covers 16 residues. The CDR3 region is CASSLAGRARTYEQYF. DNA for the CDR3: TGTGCCAGCAGCTTGGCCGGGCGGGCACGAACCTACGAGCAGTACTTC.

In this sample, this clone turned up once. The chain recombines TRBV18 with TRBJ1-6, with TRBD1 as a possible D gene (6 bases). Trimming shortened V by 3 bases and J by 14 bases, and 17 bases separated the two germline ends. The CDR3 runs to 14 residues. CDR1 is KGHSH, CDR2 LQKENI, per germline. In DNA form, the CDR3 reads TGTGCCAGCTCACCCAAAGATACAGGGCAAACCCTCCACTTT. It translates to CASSPKDTGQTLHF.

The genes are TRBV5-1 and TRBJ2-5, with TRBD2 as a possible D gene (5 bases). Germline V gives CDR1 SGHRS, CDR2 YFSETQ. V was cut by 5 bases and J by 5 bases, with 10 bases left in between. This CDR3 has 12 amino acids. Written as DNA, the CDR3 is TGCGCCAGCAGAATAGCGACCGAGACCCAGTACTTC. As protein: CASRIATETQYF.